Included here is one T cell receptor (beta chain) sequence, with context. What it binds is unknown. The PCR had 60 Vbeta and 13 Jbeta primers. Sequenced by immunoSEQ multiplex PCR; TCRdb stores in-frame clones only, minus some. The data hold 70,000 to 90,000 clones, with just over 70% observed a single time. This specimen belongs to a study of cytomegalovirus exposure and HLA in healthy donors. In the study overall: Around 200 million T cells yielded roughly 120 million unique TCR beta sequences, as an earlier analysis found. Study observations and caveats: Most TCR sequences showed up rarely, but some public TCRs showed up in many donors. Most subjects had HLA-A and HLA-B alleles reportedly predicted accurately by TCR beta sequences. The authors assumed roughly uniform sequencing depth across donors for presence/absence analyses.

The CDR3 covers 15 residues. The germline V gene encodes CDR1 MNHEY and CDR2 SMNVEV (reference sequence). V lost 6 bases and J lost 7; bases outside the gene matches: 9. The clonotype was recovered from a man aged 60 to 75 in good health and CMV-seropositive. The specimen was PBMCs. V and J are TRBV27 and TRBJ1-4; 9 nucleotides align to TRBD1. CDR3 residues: CASRHGGQGAEKLFF. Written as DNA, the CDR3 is TGTGCCAGCAGACATGGGGGACAGGGAGCTGAAAAACTGTTTTTT.